This T cell receptor beta chain was identified during a study of cytomegalovirus exposure and HLA in healthy donors. Turning to the study itself: The study's early data release held approximately 91 million unique TCRs from HLA-typed donors.

This CDR3 is built from 16 residues. Germline V gives CDR1 GTSNPN, CDR2 SVGIG (reference sequence). Trimming removed 2 bases from V and 4 bases from J; junction bases left unmatched: 11. Regarding this clone: Its matching antigen is unknown.

Notes on the study in general: Several of the most significant clusters appeared, in a later analysis, to be linked to common viral pathogens. Usually a TCR sequence was rare, but some public TCRs were found in many donors. The authors listed some 150 TCR beta chains as cytomegalovirus-associated.

The study ran its PCR with 60 Vbeta and 13 Jbeta primers. The method was immunoSEQ multiplex PCR; TCRdb's version includes in-frame clones alone and lacks a portion of them. The sample lists about 120,000 clones, 77% occurring once. This chain links TRBV30 with TRBJ1-1; 9 nucleotides line up with TRBD1. The sample was PBMCs. The clonotype was recovered from a man aged 18 to 29 in good health and CMV-seropositive. The CDR3, as DNA: TGTGCCTGGAGTCCCTACTTTACAGGGGGCTTCACTGAAGCTTTCTTT. Its protein product is CAWSPYFTGGFTEAFF.